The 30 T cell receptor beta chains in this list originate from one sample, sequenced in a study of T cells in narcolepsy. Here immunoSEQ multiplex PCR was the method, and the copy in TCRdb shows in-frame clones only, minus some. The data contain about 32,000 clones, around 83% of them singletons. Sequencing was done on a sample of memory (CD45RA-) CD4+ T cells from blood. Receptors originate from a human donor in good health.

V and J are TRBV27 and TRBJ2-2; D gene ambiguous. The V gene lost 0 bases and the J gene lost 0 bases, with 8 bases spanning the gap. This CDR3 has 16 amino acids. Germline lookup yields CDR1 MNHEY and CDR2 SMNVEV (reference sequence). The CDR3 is CASSLSVRSNTGELFF. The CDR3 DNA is TGTGCCAGCAGTTTATCGGTCAGGTCGAACACCGGGGAGCTGTTTTTT.

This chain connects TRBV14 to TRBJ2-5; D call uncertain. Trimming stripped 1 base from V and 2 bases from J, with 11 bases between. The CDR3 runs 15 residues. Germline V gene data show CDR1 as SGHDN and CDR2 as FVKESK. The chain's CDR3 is CASSQVVGIQETQYF. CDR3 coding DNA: TGTGCCAGCAGCCAAGTCGTAGGTATACAAGAGACCCAGTACTTC.

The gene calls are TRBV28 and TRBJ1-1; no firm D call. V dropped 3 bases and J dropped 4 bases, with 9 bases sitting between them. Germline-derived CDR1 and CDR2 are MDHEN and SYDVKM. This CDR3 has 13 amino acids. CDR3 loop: CASSFLWGTEAFF. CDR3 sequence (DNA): TGTGCCAGCAGTTTTTTATGGGGCACTGAAGCTTTCTTT.

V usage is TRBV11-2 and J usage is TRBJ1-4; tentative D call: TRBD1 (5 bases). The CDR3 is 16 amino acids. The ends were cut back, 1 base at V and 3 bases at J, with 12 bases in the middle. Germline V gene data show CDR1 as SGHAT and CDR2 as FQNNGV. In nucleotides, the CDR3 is TGTGCCAGCAGCTTAGGAAGTATAGGGGCTAATGAAAAACTGTTTTTT. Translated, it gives CASSLGSIGANEKLFF.

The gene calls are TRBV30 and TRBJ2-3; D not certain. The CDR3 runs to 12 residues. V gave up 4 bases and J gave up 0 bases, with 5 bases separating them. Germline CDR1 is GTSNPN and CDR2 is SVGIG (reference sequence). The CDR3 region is CAWTPSTDTQYF. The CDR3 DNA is TGTGCCTGGACCCCTAGCACAGATACGCAGTATTTT.

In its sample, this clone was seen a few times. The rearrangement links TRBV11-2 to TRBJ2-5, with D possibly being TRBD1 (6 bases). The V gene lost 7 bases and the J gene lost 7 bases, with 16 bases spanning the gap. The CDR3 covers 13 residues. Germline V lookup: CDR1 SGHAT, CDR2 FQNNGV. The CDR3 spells CASTLPGVRTQYF. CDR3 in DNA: TGTGCCAGCACCCTCCCAGGGGTTAGGACCCAGTACTTC.

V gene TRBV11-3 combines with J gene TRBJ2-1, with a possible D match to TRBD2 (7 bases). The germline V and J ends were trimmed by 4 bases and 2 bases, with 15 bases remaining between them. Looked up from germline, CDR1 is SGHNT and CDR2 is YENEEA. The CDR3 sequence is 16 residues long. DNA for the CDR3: TGTGCCAGCAGCTCAGTAGGGGGGGGGACCTACAATGAGCAGTTCTTC. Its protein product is CASSSVGGGTYNEQFF.

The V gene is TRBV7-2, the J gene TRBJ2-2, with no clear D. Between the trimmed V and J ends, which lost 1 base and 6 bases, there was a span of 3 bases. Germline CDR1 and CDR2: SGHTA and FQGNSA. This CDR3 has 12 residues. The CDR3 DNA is TGTGCCAGCAGCTTAGACTCCGGGGAGCTGTTTTTT. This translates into CASSLDSGELFF.

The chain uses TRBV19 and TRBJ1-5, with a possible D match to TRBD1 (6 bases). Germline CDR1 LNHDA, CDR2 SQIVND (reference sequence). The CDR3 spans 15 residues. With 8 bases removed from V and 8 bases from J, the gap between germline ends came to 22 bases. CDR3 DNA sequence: TGTGCCAGTCCACCTCCGGGACAATGTATTAAGCCCCAGCATTTT. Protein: CASPPPGQCIKPQHF.

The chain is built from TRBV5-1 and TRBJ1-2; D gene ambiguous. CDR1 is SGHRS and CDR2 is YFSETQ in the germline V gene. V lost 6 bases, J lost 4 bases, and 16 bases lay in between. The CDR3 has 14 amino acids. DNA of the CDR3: TGCGCCAGCAAGAAGGACGAGGGTCTCTATGGCTACACCTTC. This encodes CASKKDEGLYGYTF.

The CDR3: CAIRVAGGPHNEQFF. The DNA of the CDR3 is TGTGCCATCAGGGTAGCGGGGGGGCCTCACAATGAGCAGTTCTTC. The gene calls are TRBV10-3 and TRBJ2-1; 11 bases agree with TRBD2. Trimming at V came to 6 bases and at J to 5 bases, leaving 6 bases not matched to a gene. Germline lookup yields CDR1 ENHRY and CDR2 SYGVKD. The CDR3 runs 15 residues.

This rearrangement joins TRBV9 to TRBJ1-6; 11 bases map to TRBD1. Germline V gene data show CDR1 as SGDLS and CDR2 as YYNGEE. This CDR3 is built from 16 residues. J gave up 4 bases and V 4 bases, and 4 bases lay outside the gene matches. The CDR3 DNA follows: TGTGCCAGCAGCTCCGGACAGGGGGCTTATAATTCACCCCTCCACTTT. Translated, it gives CASSSGQGAYNSPLHF.

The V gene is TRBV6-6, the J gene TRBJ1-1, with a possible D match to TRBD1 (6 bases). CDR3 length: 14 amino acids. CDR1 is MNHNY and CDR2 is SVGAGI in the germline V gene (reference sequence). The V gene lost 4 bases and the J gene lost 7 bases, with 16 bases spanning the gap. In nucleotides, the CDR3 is TGTGCCAGCAGTTCCTTGGACAGTAAGGGTGAAGCTTTCTTT. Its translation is CASSSLDSKGEAFF.

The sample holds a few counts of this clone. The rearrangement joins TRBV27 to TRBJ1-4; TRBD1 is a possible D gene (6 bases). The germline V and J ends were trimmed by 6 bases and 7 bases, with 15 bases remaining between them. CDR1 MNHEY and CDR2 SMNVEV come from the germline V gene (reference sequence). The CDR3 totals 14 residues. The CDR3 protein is CASRSSGEGEKLFF. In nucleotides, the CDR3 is TGTGCCAGCAGGTCATCAGGGGAGGGTGAAAAACTGTTTTTT.

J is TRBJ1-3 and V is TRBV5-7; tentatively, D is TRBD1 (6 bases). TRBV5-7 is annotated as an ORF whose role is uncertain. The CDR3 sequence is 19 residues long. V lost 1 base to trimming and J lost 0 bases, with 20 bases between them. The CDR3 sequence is CASSLKGDTAWSSGNTIYF. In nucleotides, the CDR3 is TGTGCCAGCAGCTTGAAAGGGGACACCGCTTGGAGCTCTGGAAACACCATATATTTT.

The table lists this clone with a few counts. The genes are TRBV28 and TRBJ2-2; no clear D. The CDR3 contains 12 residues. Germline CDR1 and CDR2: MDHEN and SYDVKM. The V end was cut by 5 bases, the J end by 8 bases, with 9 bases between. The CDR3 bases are TGTGCCAGCAGTCTCCGATCAGGGGAGCTGTTTTTT. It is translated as CASSLRSGELFF.

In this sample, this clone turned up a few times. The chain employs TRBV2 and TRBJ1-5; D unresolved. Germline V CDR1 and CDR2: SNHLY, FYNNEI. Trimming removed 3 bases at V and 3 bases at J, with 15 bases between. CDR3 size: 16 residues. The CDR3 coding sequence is TGTGCCAGCAGTGAGTCCTCCTGGCTATACAATCAGCCCCAGCATTTT. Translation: CASSESSWLYNQPQHF.

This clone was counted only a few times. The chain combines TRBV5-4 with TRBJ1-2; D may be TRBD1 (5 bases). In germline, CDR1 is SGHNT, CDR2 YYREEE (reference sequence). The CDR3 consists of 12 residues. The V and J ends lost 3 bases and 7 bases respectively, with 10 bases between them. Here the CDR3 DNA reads TGTGCCAGCAGCTCGGGACTGGCTGGCTACACCTTC. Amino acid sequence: CASSSGLAGYTF.

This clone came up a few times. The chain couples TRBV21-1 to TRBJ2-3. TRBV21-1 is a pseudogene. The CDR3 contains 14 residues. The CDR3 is CASSPVWGRDTQYF. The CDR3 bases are TGTGCCAGCAGCCCCGTGTGGGGGAGAGATACGCAGTATTTT.

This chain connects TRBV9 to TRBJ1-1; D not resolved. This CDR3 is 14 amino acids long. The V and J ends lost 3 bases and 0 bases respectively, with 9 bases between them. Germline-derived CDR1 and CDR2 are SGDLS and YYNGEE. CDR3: CASSGSRLNTEAFF. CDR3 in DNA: TGTGCCAGCAGCGGGAGCAGATTGAACACTGAAGCTTTCTTT.

Here the CDR3 DNA reads TGTGCCAGCAGCTTCGACCCCAGGTACAATCAGCCCCAGCATTTT. It yields the protein CASSFDPRYNQPQHF. The chain couples TRBV7-2 to TRBJ1-5; D is undetermined. This CDR3 spans 15 amino acids. The V gene lost 3 bases and the J gene lost 3 bases, with 12 bases spanning the gap. The germline V gene has CDR1 SGHTA and CDR2 FQGNSA.

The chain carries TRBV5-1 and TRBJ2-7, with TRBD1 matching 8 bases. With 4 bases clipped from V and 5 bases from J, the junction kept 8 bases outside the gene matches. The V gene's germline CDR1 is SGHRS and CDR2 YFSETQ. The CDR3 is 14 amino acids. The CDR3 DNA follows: TGCGCCAGCAGCCTGGACAGGGTCGTAAACGAGCAGTACTTC. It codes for CASSLDRVVNEQYF.

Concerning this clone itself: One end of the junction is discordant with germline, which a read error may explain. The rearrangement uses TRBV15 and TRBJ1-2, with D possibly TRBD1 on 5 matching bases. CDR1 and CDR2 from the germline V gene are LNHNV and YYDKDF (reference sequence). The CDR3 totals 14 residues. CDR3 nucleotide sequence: TGTGCCGCCAGCAGAGCAGATCAGGGACTTGGCTACACCTTC. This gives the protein CAASRADQGLGYTF. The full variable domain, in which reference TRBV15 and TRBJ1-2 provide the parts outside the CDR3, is DAMVIQNPRYQVTQFGKPVTLSCSQTLNHNVMYWYQQKSSQAPKLLFHYYDKDFNNEADTPDNFQSRRPNTSFCFLDIRSPGLGDTAMYLCAASRADQGLGYTFGSGTRLTVV.

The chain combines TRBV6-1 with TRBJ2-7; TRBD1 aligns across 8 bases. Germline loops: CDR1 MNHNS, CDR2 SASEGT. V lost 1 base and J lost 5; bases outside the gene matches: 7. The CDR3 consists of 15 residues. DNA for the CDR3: TGTGCCAGCAGTGAAGGGACAGGGATCCCCCACGAGCAGTACTTC. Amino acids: CASSEGTGIPHEQYF.

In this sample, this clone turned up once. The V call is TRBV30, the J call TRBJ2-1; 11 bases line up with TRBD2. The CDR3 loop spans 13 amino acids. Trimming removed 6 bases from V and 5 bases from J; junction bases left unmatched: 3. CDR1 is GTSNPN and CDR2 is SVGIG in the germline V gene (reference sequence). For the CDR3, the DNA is TGTGCCTGCGTAGCGGGGGGGAACAATGAGCAGTTCTTC. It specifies CACVAGGNNEQFF.

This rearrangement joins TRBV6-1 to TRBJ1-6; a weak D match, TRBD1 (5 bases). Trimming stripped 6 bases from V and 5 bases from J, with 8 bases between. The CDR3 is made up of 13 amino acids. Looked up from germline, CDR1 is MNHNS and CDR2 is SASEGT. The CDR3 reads CASRGPDNSPLHF. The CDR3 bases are TGTGCCAGCAGGGGACCGGATAATTCACCCCTCCACTTT.

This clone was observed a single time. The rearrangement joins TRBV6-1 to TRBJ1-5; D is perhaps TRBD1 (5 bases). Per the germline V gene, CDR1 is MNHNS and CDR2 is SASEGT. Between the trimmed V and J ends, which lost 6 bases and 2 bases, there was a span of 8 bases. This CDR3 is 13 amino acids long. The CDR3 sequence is CASRSGGNQPQHF. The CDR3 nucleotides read TGTGCCAGCAGATCGGGGGGCAATCAGCCCCAGCATTTT.

The CDR3 sequence is CASSLAGGGELFF. CDR3 nucleotide sequence: TGCGCCAGCAGCTTGGCGGGCGGCGGGGAGCTGTTTTTT. This sequence joins TRBV5-1 and TRBJ2-2; no clear D gene. The CDR3 sequence is 13 residues long. Per germline, CDR1 SGHRS and CDR2 YFSETQ. The V end lost 0 bases, the J end lost 7 bases, and 7 bases lay between the germline ends.

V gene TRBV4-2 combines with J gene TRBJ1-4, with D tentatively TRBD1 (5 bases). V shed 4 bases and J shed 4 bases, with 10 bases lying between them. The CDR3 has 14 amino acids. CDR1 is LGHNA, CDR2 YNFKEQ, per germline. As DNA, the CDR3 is TGTGCCAGCAGCCCGGGACGGAGTAATGAAAAACTGTTTTTT. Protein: CASSPGRSNEKLFF.

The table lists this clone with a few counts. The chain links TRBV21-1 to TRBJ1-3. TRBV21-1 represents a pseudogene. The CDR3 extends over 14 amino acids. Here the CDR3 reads CASSGDLPGNTIYF. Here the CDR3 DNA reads TGTGCCAGCAGCGGCGATTTACCGGGAAACACCATATATTTT.